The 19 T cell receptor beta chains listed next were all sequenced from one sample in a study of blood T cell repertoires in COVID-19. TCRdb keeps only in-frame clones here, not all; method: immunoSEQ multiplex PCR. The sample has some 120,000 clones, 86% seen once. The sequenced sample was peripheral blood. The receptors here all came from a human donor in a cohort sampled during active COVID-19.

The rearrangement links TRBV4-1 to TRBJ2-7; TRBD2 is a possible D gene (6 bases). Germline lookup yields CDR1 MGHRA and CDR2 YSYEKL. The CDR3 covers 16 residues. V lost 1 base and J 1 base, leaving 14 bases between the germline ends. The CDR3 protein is CASSQGRGTTSYEQYF. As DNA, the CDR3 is TGCGCCAGCAGCCAAGGGCGCGGGACCACTTCCTACGAGCAGTACTTC.

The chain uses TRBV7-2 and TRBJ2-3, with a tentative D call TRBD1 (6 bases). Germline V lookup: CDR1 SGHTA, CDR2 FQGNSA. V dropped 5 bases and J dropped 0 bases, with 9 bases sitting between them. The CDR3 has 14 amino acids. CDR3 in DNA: TGTGCCAGCAGCCAGGGACACAGCACAGATACGCAGTATTTT. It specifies CASSQGHSTDTQYF.

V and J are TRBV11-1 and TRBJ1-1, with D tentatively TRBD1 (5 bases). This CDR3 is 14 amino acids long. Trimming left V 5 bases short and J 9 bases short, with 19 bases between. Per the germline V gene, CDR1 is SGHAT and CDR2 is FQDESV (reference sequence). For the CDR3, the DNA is TGTGCCAGCAGCCCATGGAGGGAAGGGACTCAAGCTTTCTTT. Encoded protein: CASSPWREGTQAFF.

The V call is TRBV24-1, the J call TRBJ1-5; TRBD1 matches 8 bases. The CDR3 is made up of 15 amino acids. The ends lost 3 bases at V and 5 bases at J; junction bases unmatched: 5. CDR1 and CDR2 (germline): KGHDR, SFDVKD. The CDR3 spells CATSDLNRGDQPQHF. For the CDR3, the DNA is TGTGCCACCAGTGATCTTAACAGGGGGGATCAGCCCCAGCATTTT.

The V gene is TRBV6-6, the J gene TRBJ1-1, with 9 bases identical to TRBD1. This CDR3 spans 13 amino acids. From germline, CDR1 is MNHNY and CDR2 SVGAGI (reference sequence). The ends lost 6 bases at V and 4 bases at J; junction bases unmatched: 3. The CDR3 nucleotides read TGTGCCAGCAGCGGGACAGGGCGCACTGAAGCTTTCTTT. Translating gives CASSGTGRTEAFF.

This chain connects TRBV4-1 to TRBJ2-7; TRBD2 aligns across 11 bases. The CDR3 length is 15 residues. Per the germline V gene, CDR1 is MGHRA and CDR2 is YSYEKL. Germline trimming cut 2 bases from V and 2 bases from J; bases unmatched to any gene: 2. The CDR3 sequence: CASSQTSGSAYEQYF. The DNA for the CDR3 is TGCGCCAGCAGCCAAACTAGCGGGAGCGCCTACGAGCAGTACTTC.

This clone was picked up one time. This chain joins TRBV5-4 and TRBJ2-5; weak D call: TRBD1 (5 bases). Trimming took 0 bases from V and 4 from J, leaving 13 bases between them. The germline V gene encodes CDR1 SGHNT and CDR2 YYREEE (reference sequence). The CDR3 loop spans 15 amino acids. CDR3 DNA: TGTGCCAGCAGCTTGGCAGTTAGGCAGGGAGAGACCCAGTACTTC. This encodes CASSLAVRQGETQYF.

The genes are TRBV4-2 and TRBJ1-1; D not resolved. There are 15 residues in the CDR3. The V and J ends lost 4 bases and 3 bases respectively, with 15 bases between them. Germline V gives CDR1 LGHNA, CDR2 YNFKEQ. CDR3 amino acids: CASSLEASRYTEAFF. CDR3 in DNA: TGTGCCAGCAGCCTAGAAGCTAGCAGGTACACTGAAGCTTTCTTT.

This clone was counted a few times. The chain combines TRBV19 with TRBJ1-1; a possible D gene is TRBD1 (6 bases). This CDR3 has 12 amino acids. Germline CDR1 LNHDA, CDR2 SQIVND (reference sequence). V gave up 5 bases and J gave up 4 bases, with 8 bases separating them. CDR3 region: CASSSGATEAFF. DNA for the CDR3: TGTGCCAGTAGTTCAGGGGCCACTGAAGCTTTCTTT.

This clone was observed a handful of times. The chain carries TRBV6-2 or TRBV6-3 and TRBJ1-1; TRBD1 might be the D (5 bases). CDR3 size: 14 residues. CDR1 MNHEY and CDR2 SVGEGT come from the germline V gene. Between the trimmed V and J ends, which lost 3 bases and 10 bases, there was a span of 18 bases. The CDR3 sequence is CASSYFREGSSAFF. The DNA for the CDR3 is TGTGCCAGCAGTTATTTCAGGGAGGGCTCTTCAGCTTTCTTT.

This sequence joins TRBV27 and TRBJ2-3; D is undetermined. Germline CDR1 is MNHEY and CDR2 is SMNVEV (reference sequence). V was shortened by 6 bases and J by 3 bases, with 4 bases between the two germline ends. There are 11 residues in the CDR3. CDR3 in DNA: TGTGCCAGCAGCACAACAGATACGCAGTATTTT. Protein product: CASSTTDTQYF.

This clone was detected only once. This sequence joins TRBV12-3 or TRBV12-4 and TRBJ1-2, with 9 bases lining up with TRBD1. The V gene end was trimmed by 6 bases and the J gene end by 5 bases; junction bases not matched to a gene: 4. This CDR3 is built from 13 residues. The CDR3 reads CASSPDRGYGYTF. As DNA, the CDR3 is TGTGCCAGCAGCCCGGACAGGGGATATGGCTACACCTTC.

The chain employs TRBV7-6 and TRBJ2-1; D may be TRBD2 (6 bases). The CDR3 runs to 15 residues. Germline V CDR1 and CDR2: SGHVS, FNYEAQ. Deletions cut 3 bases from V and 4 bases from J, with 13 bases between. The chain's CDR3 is CASSLSSGVYNEQFF. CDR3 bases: TGTGCCAGCAGCTTGTCTTCGGGGGTTTACAATGAGCAGTTCTTC.

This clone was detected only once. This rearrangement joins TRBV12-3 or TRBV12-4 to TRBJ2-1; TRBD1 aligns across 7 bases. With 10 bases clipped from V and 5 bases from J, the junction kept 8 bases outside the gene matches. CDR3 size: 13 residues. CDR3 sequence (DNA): TGTGCCACTACGGACAGGTGGGACAATGAGCAGTTCTTC. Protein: CATTDRWDNEQFF.

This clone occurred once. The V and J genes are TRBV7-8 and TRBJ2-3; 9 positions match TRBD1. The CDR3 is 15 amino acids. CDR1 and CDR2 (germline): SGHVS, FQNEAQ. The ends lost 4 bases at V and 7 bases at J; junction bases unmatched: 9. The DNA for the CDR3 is TGTGCCAGCAGCTCTAACCGGGACAGGGCTTATACGCAGTATTTT. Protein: CASSSNRDRAYTQYF. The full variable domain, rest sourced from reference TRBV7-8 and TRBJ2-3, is GAGVSQSPRYKVAKRGQDVALRCDPISGHVSLFWYQQALGQGPEFLTYFQNEAQLDKSGLPSDRFFAERPEGSVSTLKIQRTQQEDSAVYLCASSSNRDRAYTQYFGPGTRLTVL.

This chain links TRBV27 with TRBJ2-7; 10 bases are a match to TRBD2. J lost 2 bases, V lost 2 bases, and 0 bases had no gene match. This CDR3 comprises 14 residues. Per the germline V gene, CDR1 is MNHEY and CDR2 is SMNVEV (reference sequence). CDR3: CASSLSGRAYEQYF. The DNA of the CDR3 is TGTGCCAGCAGTTTAAGCGGGAGGGCCTACGAGCAGTACTTC.

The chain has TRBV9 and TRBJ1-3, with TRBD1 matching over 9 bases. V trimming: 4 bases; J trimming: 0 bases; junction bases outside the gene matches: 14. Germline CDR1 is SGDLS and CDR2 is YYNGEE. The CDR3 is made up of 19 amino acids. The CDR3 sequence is CASSPRPPGTGPSGNTIYF. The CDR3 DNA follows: TGTGCCAGCAGCCCGAGACCTCCAGGGACAGGGCCCTCTGGAAACACCATATATTTT. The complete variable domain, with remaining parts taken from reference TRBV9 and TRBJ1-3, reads DSGVTQTPKHLITATGQRVTLRCSPRSGDLSVYWYQQSLDQGLQFLIQYYNGEERAKGNILERFSAQQFPDLHSELNLSSLELGDSALYFCASSPRPPGTGPSGNTIYFGEGSWLTVV.

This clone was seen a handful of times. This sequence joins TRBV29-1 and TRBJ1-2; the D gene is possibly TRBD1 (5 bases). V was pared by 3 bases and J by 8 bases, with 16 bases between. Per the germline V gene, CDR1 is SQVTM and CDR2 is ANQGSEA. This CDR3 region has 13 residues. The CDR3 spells CSVDGTARAGYTF. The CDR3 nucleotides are TGCAGCGTTGACGGCACCGCCAGGGCCGGCTACACCTTC.

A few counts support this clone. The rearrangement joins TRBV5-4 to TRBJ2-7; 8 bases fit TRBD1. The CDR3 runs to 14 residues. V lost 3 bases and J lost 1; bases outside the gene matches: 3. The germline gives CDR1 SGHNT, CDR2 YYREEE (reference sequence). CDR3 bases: TGTGCCAGCAGCTCGGGGGACAGGTCCTACGAGCAGTACTTC. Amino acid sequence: CASSSGDRSYEQYF. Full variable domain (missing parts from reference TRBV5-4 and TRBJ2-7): ETGVTQSPTHLIKTRGQQVTLRCSSQSGHNTVSWYQQALGQGPQFIFQYYREEENGRGNFPPRFSGLQFPNYSSELNVNALELDDSALYLCASSSGDRSYEQYFGPGTRLTVT.